The rows below give T cell receptor beta chains drawn from one sample of a study of blood T cell repertoires in COVID-19. Repertoires were generated with immunoSEQ multiplex PCR, while TCRdb's copy carries only in-frame clones and drops some. The top ten hold 15% to 20% of the sample, which has about 160,000 clones, under 90% seen once. Material for sequencing was PBMCs or T cells enriched from blood (not recorded which). Receptors originate from a man aged 60 to 69 who had recovered from COVID-19. CDR3s include the opening cysteine and the closing phenylalanine or tryptophan. A D gene is named only where the DNA matches it firmly. The size field is filled for only some rows; it gives once, few, many or a size class.

TRBJ1-3 . TRBV5-1 TRBD1 CASSLTGAGNTIYF TGCGCCAGCAGTCTGACAGGGGCTGGAAACACCATATATTTT
TRBJ2-1 once TRBV7-2 . CASSFSGEKGNEQFF TGTGCCAGCAGCTTTTCAGGGGAGAAAGGGAATGAGCAGTTCTTC
TRBJ2-5 . TRBV12-3/TRBV12-4 . CASSLYSETQYF TGTGCCAGCAGTTTATATTCTGAGACCCAGTACTTC
TRBJ2-7 . TRBV7-2 TRBD2 CASSASSGLSAQYF TGTGCCAGCAGCGCATCCTCGGGACTATCGGCGCAGTACTTC
TRBJ1-1 . TRBV6-6 TRBD1 CASSLQGGTEAFF TGTGCCAGCAGTTTACAGGGGGGCACTGAAGCTTTCTTT
TRBJ1-1 few TRBV28 TRBD1 CASSLGTVGNTEAFF TGTGCCAGCAGTCTCGGGACAGTGGGGAACACTGAAGCTTTCTTT
TRBJ2-7 . TRBV15 TRBD2 CATSRDRLAGGTTSYEQYF TGTGCCACCAGCAGAGATAGGCTAGCGGGGGGCACCACCTCCTACGAGCAGTACTTC
TRBJ1-6 . TRBV7-3 . CASSIGVDNSPLHF TGTGCCAGCAGCATTGGAGTTGACAATTCACCCCTCCACTTT
TRBJ1-6 once TRBV11-2 . CASSLVPGSYNSPLHF TGTGCCAGCAGCTTAGTTCCCGGGTCGTATAATTCACCCCTCCACTTT
TRBJ2-2 . TRBV11-2 TRBD2 CASSERAGGDTGELFF TGTGCCAGCAGCGAGAGAGCGGGGGGGGACACCGGGGAGCTGTTTTTT
TRBJ1-2 . TRBV19 . CATNFGAIGEGGYTF TGTGCCACCAATTTTGGAGCGATTGGTGAGGGTGGCTACACCTTC
TRBJ2-1 . TRBV30 TRBD2 CAWSSGGSSYNEQFF TGTGCCTGGAGTAGCGGGGGGAGCTCCTACAATGAGCAGTTCTTC
TRBJ1-3 . TRBV7-9 TRBD1 CASSLAPRTGGGNTIYF TGTGCCAGCAGCTTAGCCCCACGGACAGGGGGAGGAAACACCATATATTTT
TRBJ1-3 . TRBV30 . CAFLFSGNTIYF TGTGCCTTCTTGTTTTCTGGAAACACCATATATTTT
TRBJ1-1 . TRBV3-1/TRBV3-2 . CASSQRGEAFF TGTGCCAGCAGCCAAAGGGGTGAAGCTTTCTTT
TRBJ2-2 . TRBV10-3 . CAISDREDTGELFF TGTGCCATCAGTGACAGGGAGGACACCGGGGAGCTGTTTTTT
TRBJ1-1 . TRBV19 . CASRPGQVTSEAFF TGTGCCAGTAGGCCGGGACAAGTAACAAGTGAAGCTTTCTTT
TRBJ2-3 . TRBV11-3 TRBD2 CASSQPGLAPNF TGTGCCAGCAGCCAGCCGGGACTAGCTCCTAATTTT
TRBJ1-5 . TRBV3-1/TRBV3-2 TRBD1 CASSQTGDYDQPQHF TGTGCCAGCAGCCAGACAGGGGACTACGATCAGCCCCAGCATTTT
TRBJ1-4 . TRBV2 . CASSERPRVEKLFF TGTGCCAGCAGTGAAAGGCCCCGGGTTGAGAAACTGTTTTTT
TRBJ1-5 . TRBV27 . CASSPRQGLQPQHF TGTGCCAGCAGTCCCCGACAAGGCCTTCAGCCCCAGCATTTT
TRBJ2-1 . TRBV10-3 TRBD1 CAISGSEPWRAGGNEQFF TGTGCCATCAGTGGGAGTGAGCCATGGCGGGCAGGGGGCAATGAGCAGTTCTTC
TRBJ2-1 few TRBV24-1 . CATTGPETGDNEQFF TGTGCCACCACCGGCCCCGAGACAGGAGACAATGAGCAGTTCTTC
TRBJ2-1 . TRBV29-1 TRBD2 CSVRPSGFYNEQFF TGCAGCGTTCGCCCTAGCGGGTTCTACAATGAGCAGTTCTTC
TRBJ1-4 few TRBV7-8 . CASSPYIQGLNEKLFF TGTGCCAGCAGCCCCTACATTCAGGGCCTTAATGAAAAACTGTTTTTT
TRBJ2-4 once TRBV5-4 . CASSSGNRAKNIQYF TGTGCCAGCAGCTCAGGGAATCGAGCCAAAAACATTCAGTACTTC
TRBJ2-2 . TRBV29-1 . CSVFGTFNTGELFF TGCAGCGTCTTCGGGACTTTCAACACCGGGGAGCTGTTTTTT
TRBJ2-7 . TRBV11-2 TRBD2 CASGLPGRTNEQYF TGTGCCAGCGGACTCCCCGGGAGGACCAACGAGCAGTACTTC
TRBJ2-1 few TRBV5-4 TRBD2 CASKIPSGGDYEQFF TGTGCCAGCAAAATACCTAGCGGGGGGGATTATGAGCAGTTCTTC
TRBJ2-1 . TRBV9 TRBD1 CASSTGTGTSNEQFF TGTGCCAGCAGCACAGGGACAGGGACGTCCAATGAGCAGTTCTTC
TRBJ2-1 . TRBV6-6 . CASSYSSSYNEQFF TGTGCCAGCAGTTACTCCAGCTCCTACAATGAGCAGTTCTTC
TRBJ1-1 . TRBV7-3 . CASSPALGDTEAFF TGTGCCAGCAGCCCGGCCCTCGGGGACACTGAAGCTTTCTTT
TRBJ1-5 . TRBV12-3/TRBV12-4 TRBD1 CASRTGDQPQHF TGTGCCAGCAGGACAGGGGACCAGCCCCAGCATTTT
TRBJ1-2 . TRBV5-1 TRBD1 CASKSGQGGFGYTF TGCGCCAGTAAATCAGGACAGGGAGGTTTTGGCTACACCTTC
TRBJ1-5 . TRBV21-1 . CASSNPGTETDYSNQPQHF TGTGCCAGCAGCAACCCCGGGACAGAAACTGATTATAGCAATCAGCCCCAGCATTTT
TRBJ2-2 . TRBV13 TRBD1 CASSPKGQRFSGELFF TGTGCCAGCAGTCCCAAGGGACAGCGGTTTTCCGGGGAGCTGTTTTTT
TRBJ2-1 once TRBV9 TRBD2 CASSVPGLAGGTEQFF TGTGCCAGCAGCGTACCGGGACTAGCGGGAGGCACTGAGCAGTTCTTC
TRBJ2-4 . TRBV9 . CASSPSIAKNIQYF TGTGCCAGCAGCCCCTCTATAGCCAAAAACATTCAGTACTTC
TRBJ2-2 . TRBV7-2 TRBD1 CASSLDFGTGATGELFF TGTGCCAGCAGCTTAGATTTCGGGACAGGGGCCACCGGGGAGCTGTTTTTT
TRBJ2-7 . TRBV11-2 TRBD1 CASSSTGQGRYEQYF TGTGCCAGCAGTTCGACCGGACAGGGTCGCTACGAGCAGTACTTC
TRBJ1-5 once TRBV4-1 . CASSQVGFLGQPQHF TGCGCCAGCAGCCAAGTCGGGTTTCTCGGGCAGCCCCAGCATTTT
TRBJ2-1 . TRBV5-4 . CASTLPGTLVNEQFF TGTGCCAGCACCCTTCCAGGGACTCTAGTCAATGAGCAGTTCTTC
TRBJ2-2 few TRBV7-3 TRBD1 CASSALGFWTGNTGELFF TGTGCCAGCAGCGCCCTGGGATTCTGGACAGGGAACACCGGGGAGCTGTTTTTT
TRBJ1-2 . TRBV28 . CASRIEAEWGYTF TGTGCCAGCAGAATTGAGGCCGAGTGGGGCTACACCTTC
TRBJ2-7 . TRBV7-3 . CASSLSGGSNYEQYF TGTGCCAGCAGCTTATCGGGGGGCAGTAATTACGAGCAGTACTTC
TRBJ2-7 . TRBV5-4 TRBD2 CASSLGSKAGGYEQYF TGTGCCAGCAGCTTGGGCTCCAAAGCGGGAGGATACGAGCAGTACTTC
TRBJ2-4 once TRBV7-9 TRBD2 CASSSTSGRGLAKNIQYF TGTGCCAGCAGCTCGACTAGCGGGAGGGGCCTAGCCAAAAACATTCAGTACTTC
TRBJ2-7 . TRBV10-3 . CAISGRSGYEQYF TGTGCCATCAGTGGCCGGTCGGGGTACGAGCAGTACTTC
TRBJ1-3 . TRBV2 . CASSYTGSSGNTIYF TGTGCCAGCAGTTACACAGGGAGCTCTGGAAACACCATATATTTT
TRBJ1-1 many TRBV28 TRBD1 CASSFRTGGTEAFF TGTGCCAGCAGTTTCCGGACAGGGGGCACTGAAGCTTTCTTT
TRBJ1-2 . TRBV7-3 . CASSTNSIYGHGYTF TGTGCCAGCAGCACCAACTCCATTTACGGACACGGCTACACCTTC
TRBJ2-2 . TRBV6-5 . CASSYSGSLGELFF TGTGCCAGCAGTTATTCCGGGAGCCTCGGGGAGCTGTTTTTT
TRBJ2-5 . TRBV7-9 TRBD2 CASSPGLDEETQYF TGTGCCAGCAGCCCGGGACTAGATGAAGAGACCCAGTACTTC
TRBJ2-5 . TRBV4-1 . CASSQVVAAETQYF TGCGCCAGCAGCCAAGTGGTAGCGGCAGAGACCCAGTACTTC
TRBJ1-2 few TRBV27 TRBD1 CASSLGTGKKSGGYTF TGTGCCAGCAGTCTTGGGACAGGGAAAAAAAGCGGTGGCTACACCTTC